The clone carrying this T cell receptor (beta chain) has a handful of counts. Its target is not known. The data belong to a study of early T cells in non-severe SARS-CoV-2 infection. General observations from the study: Matching results from VDJdb favored anti-spike CD8 responses, leaving private and CD4 specificities undetected.

This CDR3 region has 16 residues. V was clipped by 3 bases and J by 4 bases; unmatched bases: 9. Germline CDR1 is DFQATT and CDR2 is SNEGSKA (reference sequence). Using its own MiXCR run on the 5' RACE reads, TCRdb lists one record per CDR3 protein. The repertoire holds about 61,000 distinct CDR3 sequences, 12% seen once, with approximately 1.2% in the top ten. The chain links TRBV20-1 to TRBJ2-3; TRBD2 matches at 11 bases. The TCR comes from an adult who was a healthcare worker with PCR-confirmed SARS-CoV-2 infection or an uninfected control (not recorded which). The donor label of this sample is uncertain. The sequences come from whole blood, collected at baseline. The DNA of the CDR3 is TGCAGTGCTAGGGAAATTAGCGGGGGGGCACCAGATACGCAGTATTTT. Its protein product is CSAREISGGAPDTQYF.